A selection of T cell receptor beta chains follows, all from one sample in a study of blood T cell repertoires in COVID-19. Produced via immunoSEQ multiplex PCR; TCRdb's table is partial and in-frame only. The sample shows roughly 32,000 clones, approximately 85% of them seen only once. Sequences were obtained from peripheral blood. Source of these receptors: a man between 60 and 70 years old with active or convalescent COVID-19. Each CDR3 is given with its conserved first and last residue. The D gene is left open where the match is weak. Part of the rows lack a size; the others show once, few, many or a class for expanded clones.

clone_size	d_call	v_call	j_call	cdr3_aa	cdr3_nt
few	TRBD2	TRBV7-9	TRBJ2-3	CASSFYGGSADTQYF	TGTGCCAGCAGCTTTTACGGCGGGAGTGCAGATACGCAGTATTTT
-	TRBD1	TRBV5-8	TRBJ2-2	CASSLVLQGVGELFF	TGTGCCAGCAGCTTGGTGCTACAGGGGGTCGGGGAGCTGTTTTTT
-	-	TRBV20-1	TRBJ2-3	CSASVGGHTDTQYF	TGCAGTGCTAGTGTCGGGGGGCACACAGATACGCAGTATTTT
-	TRBD1	TRBV10-2	TRBJ1-2	CASSQTGNHGYTF	TGCGCCAGCAGCCAGACAGGGAATCATGGCTACACCTTC
-	TRBD1	TRBV5-1	TRBJ2-1	CASSADRGSYNEQFF	TGCGCCAGCAGCGCTGACAGGGGCTCCTACAATGAGCAGTTCTTC
few	-	TRBV7-9	TRBJ2-1	CASSPVSKNEQFF	TGTGCCAGCAGCCCCGTGTCTAAAAATGAGCAGTTCTTC
-	TRBD1	TRBV6-1	TRBJ1-5	CASSAPGETGWSNQPQHF	TGTGCCAGCAGTGCCCCAGGGGAGACAGGGTGGAGCAATCAGCCCCAGCATTTT
-	-	TRBV4-1	TRBJ2-3	CASSPQGTRGTDTQYF	TGCGCCAGCAGCCCTCAGGGGACAAGGGGCACAGATACGCAGTATTTT
-	TRBD1	TRBV28	TRBJ1-3	CASSAPGQGASGNTIYF	TGTGCCAGCAGTGCCCCGGGACAGGGGGCTTCTGGAAACACCATATATTTT
-	TRBD2	TRBV4-1	TRBJ2-3	CASSQRGGGLFTDTQYF	TGCGCCAGCAGCCAGAGGGGCGGGGGGCTCTTCACAGATACGCAGTATTTT
-	TRBD1	TRBV28	TRBJ1-4	CASSQTGGLTNEKLFF	TGTGCCAGCAGTCAGACAGGGGGCTTGACTAATGAAAAACTGTTTTTT
-	-	TRBV29-1	TRBJ1-2	CSVDLDGYTF	TGCAGCGTTGATCTTGATGGCTACACCTTC
once	-	TRBV5-4	TRBJ2-2	CATRGGGELFF	TGTGCCACAAGGGGGGGAGGGGAGCTGTTTTTT
-	TRBD2	TRBV10-2	TRBJ2-1	CASIDFGSGTYNEQFF	TGCGCCAGCATCGACTTCGGTAGCGGGACCTACAATGAGCAGTTCTTC
-	-	TRBV27	TRBJ1-5	CASSPSGGAGQPQHF	TGTGCCAGCAGCCCCTCGGGGGGGGCCGGTCAGCCCCAGCATTTT
few	TRBD1	TRBV7-8	TRBJ1-5	CASSHGQGGNQPQHF	TGTGCCAGCAGCCACGGACAGGGAGGTAATCAGCCCCAGCATTTT